This T cell receptor beta chain was captured in a study of T cell responses to AZD1222 COVID-19 vaccine. Study details: Whether given at about 4 or about 12 weeks, second doses were pooled.

Findings of the study overall: There were repertoire samples only from the period after the peak T cell response.

The table came from immunoSEQ multiplex PCR; TCRdb's copy has only in-frame clones and leaves some out. The table includes 80,000 or so clones, about 90% detected once. With respect to this clone: What it binds is not known.

Sample: peripheral blood, taken on day 0 of AZD1222 vaccination. This receptor was identified in an adult in good health.

For the CDR3, the DNA is TGTGCCAGCAGCGCGAGCCCCCGACACCTATCAGATACGCAGTATTTT. Amino acid sequence: CASSASPRHLSDTQYF. This chain uses TRBV9 with TRBJ2-3; D call uncertain. Deletions cut 3 bases from V and 4 bases from J, with 18 bases between. The CDR3 sequence is 16 residues long. In germline, CDR1 is SGDLS, CDR2 YYNGEE.